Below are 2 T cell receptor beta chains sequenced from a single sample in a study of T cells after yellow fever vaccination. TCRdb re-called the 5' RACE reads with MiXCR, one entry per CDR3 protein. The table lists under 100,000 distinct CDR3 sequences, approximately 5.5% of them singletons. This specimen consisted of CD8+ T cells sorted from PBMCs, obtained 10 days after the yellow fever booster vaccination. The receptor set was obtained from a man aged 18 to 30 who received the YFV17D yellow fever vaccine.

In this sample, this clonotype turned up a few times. CDR3 coding DNA: TGTGCCAGCAGCTCGGAACTTAGCAATCAGCCCCAGCATTTT. Translated, it gives CASSSELSNQPQHF. This chain links TRBV7-8 with TRBJ1-5; unclear D gene. This CDR3 is 14 amino acids long. Between the trimmed V and J ends, which lost 4 bases and 0 bases, there was a span of 7 bases. Germline values: CDR1 SGHVS, CDR2 FQNEAQ.

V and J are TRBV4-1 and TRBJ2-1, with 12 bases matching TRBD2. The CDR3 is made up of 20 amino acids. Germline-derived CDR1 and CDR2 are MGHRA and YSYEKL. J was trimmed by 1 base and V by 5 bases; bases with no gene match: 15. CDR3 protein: CASSASGASGGASSYNEQFF. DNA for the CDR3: TGCGCCAGCAGCGCCTCCGGCGCTAGCGGGGGGGCCTCGTCCTACAATGAGCAGTTCTTC.